A single sample is the source of the 26 T cell receptor beta chains below, sequenced in a study of blood T cell repertoires in COVID-19. The table came from immunoSEQ multiplex PCR; TCRdb's copy has only in-frame clones and leaves some out. The sample contains around 310,000 clones, nearly 90% of which appear only once. Sequencing input: PBMCs or T cells enriched from blood (not recorded which). The receptors stem from a woman aged 30 to 39 who had recovered from COVID-19.

The chain recombines TRBV6-1 with TRBJ1-1, with a possible D match to TRBD1 (5 bases). Between the trimmed V and J ends, which lost 2 bases and 5 bases, there was a span of 12 bases. Germline CDR1 and CDR2: MNHNS and SASEGT. The CDR3 extends over 14 amino acids. CDR3 region: CASSEFGGETEAFF. CDR3 coding DNA: TGTGCCAGCAGTGAATTCGGGGGGGAGACTGAAGCTTTCTTT.

The chain combines TRBV19 with TRBJ1-1; TRBD1 might be the D (5 bases). CDR1 and CDR2 (germline): LNHDA, SQIVND (reference sequence). Trimming pared 5 bases from V and 0 bases from J, leaving 13 bases between. This CDR3 is built from 15 residues. The CDR3 bases are TGTGCCAGTAGTTGGGGGGTAGGAATGAACACTGAAGCTTTCTTT. Translating gives CASSWGVGMNTEAFF.

The rearrangement links TRBV9 to TRBJ1-2; the match to TRBD1 covers 7 bases. The CDR3 loop spans 15 amino acids. Losses at the gene ends were 6 bases for V and 0 bases for J; bases not matched to a gene: 8. Per germline, CDR1 SGDLS and CDR2 YYNGEE. The CDR3 region is CASNPGQHSNYGYTF. The CDR3 DNA follows: TGTGCCAGCAACCCGGGACAGCACTCTAACTATGGCTACACCTTC. Based on the CDR3 plus reference TRBV9 and TRBJ1-2, the full variable domain is DSGVTQTPKHLITATGQRVTLRCSPRSGDLSVYWYQQSLDQGLQFLIQYYNGEERAKGNILERFSAQQFPDLHSELNLSSLELGDSALYFCASNPGQHSNYGYTFGSGTRLTVV.

The chain uses TRBV6-5 and TRBJ2-7; perhaps TRBD2 as D (5 bases). V lost 0 bases, J lost 5 bases, and 17 bases lay in between. The CDR3 length is 16 residues. The germline V gene has CDR1 MNHEY and CDR2 SVGAGI. The CDR3 is CASSYSTFGVFDEQYF. The CDR3, as DNA: TGTGCCAGCAGTTACTCGACTTTCGGGGTGTTCGACGAGCAGTACTTC.

The genes are TRBV2 and TRBJ2-7, with 10 positions matching TRBD2. V shed 6 bases, J shed 2 bases, and the junction held 4 bases outside the gene matches. The CDR3 sequence is 14 residues long. CDR1 is SNHLY, CDR2 FYNNEI, per germline. The CDR3 DNA is TGTGCCAGCAGAATAGCGGGAGGCCCCTACGAGCAGTACTTC. Translated, it gives CASRIAGGPYEQYF.

Details on this clone: Different DNA sequences within this sample yield the same CDR3. J is TRBJ1-3 and V is TRBV4-1, with a tentative D call TRBD1 (5 bases). V lost 0 bases and J lost 3, with 9 bases in between. CDR3 length equals 15 residues. CDR1 and CDR2 (germline): MGHRA, YSYEKL. The DNA of the CDR3 is TGCGCCAGCAGCCAAGAGGGCAGGGTTGGAAACACCATATATTTT. It encodes CASSQEGRVGNTIYF.

This chain links TRBV11-3 with TRBJ1-1, with a tentative D call TRBD1 (6 bases). The V gene's germline CDR1 is SGHNT and CDR2 YENEEA. The CDR3 has 15 amino acids. Trimming removed 5 bases at V and 5 bases at J, with 18 bases between. CDR3 region: CASSRQGGGETEAFF. DNA for the CDR3: TGTGCCAGCAGCCGCCAAGGGGGGGGAGAAACTGAAGCTTTCTTT. Using reference TRBV11-3 and TRBJ1-1 for the parts outside the CDR3, the full variable domain is EAGVVQSPRYKIIEKKQPVAFWCNPISGHNTLYWYLQNLGQGPELLIRYENEEAVDDSQLPKDRFSAERLKGVDSTLKIQPAELGDSAVYLCASSRQGGGETEAFFGQGTRLTVV.

The V gene is TRBV14, the J gene TRBJ1-2; the match to TRBD1 covers 10 bases. Germline V lookup: CDR1 SGHDN, CDR2 FVKESK. After removal of 4 bases from V and 5 bases from J, the junction contained 1 base not matched to a gene. The CDR3 is made up of 13 amino acids. This chain's CDR3 is CASSRDRGYGYTF. CDR3 nucleotides: TGTGCCAGCAGCCGGGACAGGGGATATGGCTACACCTTC.

The chain employs TRBV5-1 and TRBJ2-5; 9 bases agree with TRBD1. CDR1 and CDR2 (germline): SGHRS, YFSETQ. Unmatched junction bases numbered 7, after V lost 5 bases and J lost 5 bases. CDR3 length: 14 amino acids. As DNA, the CDR3 is TGCGCCAGCAGACCCGGGACAGGGAGGGAGACCCAGTACTTC. Protein product: CASRPGTGRETQYF.

This chain links TRBV30 with TRBJ2-2; TRBD2 aligns across 13 bases. Germline-derived CDR1 and CDR2 are GTSNPN and SVGIG (reference sequence). V gave up 4 bases and J gave up 4 bases; unmatched junction bases: 9. The CDR3 is made up of 17 amino acids. The CDR3 coding sequence is TGTGCCTGGAACCTCGGGACTAGCGGGGTTGGCACCGGGGAGCTGTTTTTT. This encodes CAWNLGTSGVGTGELFF.

CDR3 coding DNA: TGTGCCTGGAGTGCCTTGGGACAGCCTTTAAAGTATGGCTACACCTTC. It specifies CAWSALGQPLKYGYTF. The gene calls are TRBV30 and TRBJ1-2; 7 bases line up with TRBD1. Trimming cost V 1 base and J 5 bases; bases outside gene matches: 13. This CDR3 spans 16 amino acids. Germline V gene data show CDR1 as GTSNPN and CDR2 as SVGIG (reference sequence).

The J gene is TRBJ2-1, the V gene TRBV4-1; tentative D call: TRBD2 (6 bases). The V gene lost 6 bases and the J gene lost 7 bases, with 19 bases spanning the gap. The CDR3 contains 15 residues. Germline V gene data show CDR1 as MGHRA and CDR2 as YSYEKL. The DNA of the CDR3 is TGCGCCAGCAGGCTCGGAGGGTTTAGTCGGAATGAGCAGTTCTTC. Translation gives CASRLGGFSRNEQFF.

The chain employs TRBV5-4 and TRBJ2-1; D is unresolved. The germline V and J ends were trimmed by 4 bases and 4 bases, with 3 bases remaining between them. CDR1 and CDR2 (germline): SGHNT, YYREEE (reference sequence). The CDR3 covers 11 residues. The CDR3 region has the DNA TGTGCCAGCAGCACATACAATGAGCAGTTCTTC. Its translation is CASSTYNEQFF. The whole variable domain, remainder taken from reference TRBV5-4 and TRBJ2-1, is ETGVTQSPTHLIKTRGQQVTLRCSSQSGHNTVSWYQQALGQGPQFIFQYYREEENGRGNFPPRFSGLQFPNYSSELNVNALELDDSALYLCASSTYNEQFFGPGTRLTVL.

The genes are TRBV4-3 and TRBJ1-5; TRBD1 matches at 8 bases. Germline trimming cut 0 bases from V and 0 bases from J; bases unmatched to any gene: 7. Germline assignment: CDR1 LGHNA and CDR2 YSLEER. CDR3 length equals 18 residues. CDR3 region: CASSQDFQGALSNQPQHF. The CDR3 DNA reads TGCGCCAGCAGCCAAGACTTCCAGGGGGCACTTAGCAATCAGCCCCAGCATTTT.

The J gene is TRBJ2-1, the V gene TRBV5-1; D is perhaps TRBD1 (5 bases). V lost 0 bases and J 12 bases, leaving 10 bases between the germline ends. Germline V gene sequence: CDR1 SGHRS, CDR2 YFSETQ. The CDR3 extends over 12 amino acids. CDR3 residues: CASSLDEQGQFF. For the CDR3, the DNA is TGCGCCAGCAGCTTGGATGAGCAGGGGCAGTTCTTC.

V gene TRBV3-1 (or the pseudogene TRBV3-2) combines with J gene TRBJ2-1; 12 nucleotides align to TRBD2. CDR1 LGHDT and CDR2 YNNKEL come from the germline V gene (reference sequence). The CDR3 is 16 amino acids. The trim removed 8 bases at V and 9 bases at J, leaving 14 bases unmatched. The CDR3 region is CASSDPPSGRVSEQFF. CDR3 sequence (DNA): TGTGCCAGCTCCGATCCCCCTAGCGGGAGGGTAAGTGAGCAGTTCTTC.

The chain is built from TRBV2 and TRBJ1-5; D might be TRBD1 (5 bases). Trimming took off 6 bases at V and 0 bases at J, with 12 bases between the two ends. CDR3 length: 15 amino acids. CDR1 and CDR2 from the germline V gene are SNHLY and FYNNEI. The CDR3 DNA is TGTGCCAGCAGAGTCGATACAGGTAGCAATCAGCCCCAGCATTTT. It yields the protein CASRVDTGSNQPQHF.

The chain couples TRBV10-3 to TRBJ1-2; 10 bases line up with TRBD1. The CDR3 has 14 amino acids. With V trimmed by 10 bases and J by 3 bases, 8 bases remained unmatched. Germline V gives CDR1 ENHRY, CDR2 SYGVKD. The CDR3 region is CATRQGAIDYGYTF. CDR3 in DNA: TGTGCCACTAGACAGGGGGCCATCGACTATGGCTACACCTTC.

This clone was recorded once. The V and J genes are TRBV7-9 and TRBJ1-4, with TRBD1 matching over 9 bases. With 5 bases clipped from V and 6 bases from J, the junction kept 13 bases outside the gene matches. The CDR3 spans 17 residues. CDR1 SEHNR and CDR2 FQNEAQ come from the germline V gene (reference sequence). CDR3 in amino acids: CASSRPGTGLADEKLFF. The CDR3 region has the DNA TGTGCCAGCAGCCGTCCCGGGACAGGGCTAGCGGATGAAAAACTGTTTTTT.

The rearrangement uses TRBV10-3 and TRBJ2-7; D is perhaps TRBD1 (5 bases). The ends were cut back, 6 bases at V and 1 base at J, with 16 bases in the middle. Germline assignment: CDR1 ENHRY and CDR2 SYGVKD. The CDR3 has 15 residues. This CDR3 is CAISEGHALSYEQYF. CDR3 DNA sequence: TGTGCCATCAGCGAAGGACATGCCCTTTCCTACGAGCAGTACTTC.

There are a few counts of this clone. V and J are TRBV6-5 and TRBJ1-2; 9 nucleotides agree with TRBD1. Germline CDR1 reads MNHEY; CDR2 reads SVGAGI. The CDR3 length is 14 residues. J lost 4 bases, V lost 6 bases, and 6 bases had no gene match. CDR3 bases: TGTGCCAGCAGCACCAACAGGGGGCCCTATGGCTACACCTTC. Its protein product is CASSTNRGPYGYTF.

The chain carries TRBV27 and TRBJ1-6, with 7 bases matching TRBD1. The length of the CDR3 is 17 residues. CDR1 is MNHEY, CDR2 SMNVEV, per germline (reference sequence). Trimming took 5 bases from V and 7 from J; bases not matched to a gene: 14. CDR3 coding DNA: TGTGCCAGCAGTCCCCGGACAGGCCTTGGGCCCAATTCACCCCTCCACTTT. Its protein product is CASSPRTGLGPNSPLHF.

This CDR3 is CASRRGSSYEQYF. The CDR3 DNA follows: TGCGCCAGCCGTCGCGGGAGCTCCTACGAGCAGTACTTC. This chain links TRBV5-1 with TRBJ2-7, with TRBD2 identical over 7 bases. The CDR3 extends over 13 amino acids. Germline V gene sequence: CDR1 SGHRS, CDR2 YFSETQ. Germline trimming cut 7 bases from V and 0 bases from J; bases unmatched to any gene: 4.

V gene TRBV19 combines with J gene TRBJ1-4, with 10 bases identical to TRBD1. The length of the CDR3 is 16 residues. CDR1 is LNHDA, CDR2 SQIVND, per germline (reference sequence). J lost 6 bases, V lost 3 bases, and 7 bases had no gene match. CDR3 protein: CASSINSGTGDEKLFF. CDR3 DNA sequence: TGTGCCAGTAGTATTAATTCCGGGACAGGGGATGAAAAACTGTTTTTT.

In this sample, this clone turned up once. The chain combines TRBV28 with TRBJ2-7, with 10 bases identical to TRBD2. The ends lost 3 bases at V and 2 bases at J; junction bases unmatched: 10. The CDR3 covers 17 residues. Germline CDR1 and CDR2: MDHEN and SYDVKM. The CDR3 DNA follows: TGTGCCAGCAGTTTTCTGGTATGGACTAGCGGAACCTACGAGCAGTACTTC. This encodes CASSFLVWTSGTYEQYF.

V and J are TRBV27 and TRBJ2-1; TRBD2 matches at 10 bases. The V gene's germline CDR1 is MNHEY and CDR2 SMNVEV (reference sequence). V was clipped by 4 bases and J by 8 bases; unmatched bases: 11. This CDR3 contains 16 residues. CDR3 DNA sequence: TGTGCCAGCAGTTCACCCAGCGGGAGGGCCATCCATGAGCAGTTCTTC. Protein: CASSSPSGRAIHEQFF.